This T cell receptor (beta chain) is drawn from a study of CD8+ T cells in alopecia areata. Study overall: Patients received oral tofacitinib, 5 to 10 mg twice daily, for moderate-to-severe alopecia areata. Patients took tofacitinib for 6 to 18 months, followed by 6 drug-free months. Findings and caveats of the study: It was lesional scalp, especially alopecia totalis/universalis, that showed higher clonality than normal scalp.

Reverse transcription of extracted RNA yielded cDNA, which provided the sequencing template. Here immunoSEQ multiplex PCR was the method, and the copy in TCRdb shows in-frame clones only, minus some. This sample has 150,000 or so clones; more than 45% occur once, and the top ten carry about 6.3%. On this clone: Its antigen is unknown.

Alopecia areata patients provided lesional scalp punch biopsies and peripheral blood. CDR3 size: 14 residues. Trimming stripped 4 bases from V and 5 bases from J, with 12 bases between. Per the germline V gene, CDR1 is MGHDK and CDR2 is SYGVNS. This TCR was recovered from a human donor with alopecia areata. The J gene is TRBJ2-1, the V gene TRBV25-1; D is unresolved. The material sequenced was CD4+ T cells sorted from blood. The CDR3: CASSGANSDNEQFF. The CDR3 coding sequence is TGTGCCAGCAGTGGGGCCAACAGCGACAATGAGCAGTTCTTC.